One T cell receptor (beta chain) is described in this entry. The antigen is not known. Between the trimmed V and J ends, which lost 2 bases and 3 bases, there was a span of 12 bases. This CDR3 is built from 15 residues. From germline, CDR1 is SGHTA and CDR2 FQGNSA. The data were taken from a study of cytomegalovirus exposure and HLA in healthy donors. Study results and caveats: Later analysis identified a missense DCLRE1C variant that was linked to TCR beta V- and J-gene trimming.

It was with 60 Vbeta and 13 Jbeta primers that the PCR ran. Measured with immunoSEQ multiplex PCR; TCRdb has only the in-frame clones, and not every one. The sample records over 110,000 clones, roughly 74% being singletons. The V gene is TRBV7-2, the J gene TRBJ2-3; D may be TRBD2 (5 bases). This clonotype originated in a woman in her thirties or forties in good health and CMV-seropositive. What was sequenced was PBMCs. The CDR3 region is CASSLRRGLTDTQYF. As DNA, the CDR3 is TGTGCCAGCAGCTTACGGAGAGGGTTGACAGATACGCAGTATTTT.